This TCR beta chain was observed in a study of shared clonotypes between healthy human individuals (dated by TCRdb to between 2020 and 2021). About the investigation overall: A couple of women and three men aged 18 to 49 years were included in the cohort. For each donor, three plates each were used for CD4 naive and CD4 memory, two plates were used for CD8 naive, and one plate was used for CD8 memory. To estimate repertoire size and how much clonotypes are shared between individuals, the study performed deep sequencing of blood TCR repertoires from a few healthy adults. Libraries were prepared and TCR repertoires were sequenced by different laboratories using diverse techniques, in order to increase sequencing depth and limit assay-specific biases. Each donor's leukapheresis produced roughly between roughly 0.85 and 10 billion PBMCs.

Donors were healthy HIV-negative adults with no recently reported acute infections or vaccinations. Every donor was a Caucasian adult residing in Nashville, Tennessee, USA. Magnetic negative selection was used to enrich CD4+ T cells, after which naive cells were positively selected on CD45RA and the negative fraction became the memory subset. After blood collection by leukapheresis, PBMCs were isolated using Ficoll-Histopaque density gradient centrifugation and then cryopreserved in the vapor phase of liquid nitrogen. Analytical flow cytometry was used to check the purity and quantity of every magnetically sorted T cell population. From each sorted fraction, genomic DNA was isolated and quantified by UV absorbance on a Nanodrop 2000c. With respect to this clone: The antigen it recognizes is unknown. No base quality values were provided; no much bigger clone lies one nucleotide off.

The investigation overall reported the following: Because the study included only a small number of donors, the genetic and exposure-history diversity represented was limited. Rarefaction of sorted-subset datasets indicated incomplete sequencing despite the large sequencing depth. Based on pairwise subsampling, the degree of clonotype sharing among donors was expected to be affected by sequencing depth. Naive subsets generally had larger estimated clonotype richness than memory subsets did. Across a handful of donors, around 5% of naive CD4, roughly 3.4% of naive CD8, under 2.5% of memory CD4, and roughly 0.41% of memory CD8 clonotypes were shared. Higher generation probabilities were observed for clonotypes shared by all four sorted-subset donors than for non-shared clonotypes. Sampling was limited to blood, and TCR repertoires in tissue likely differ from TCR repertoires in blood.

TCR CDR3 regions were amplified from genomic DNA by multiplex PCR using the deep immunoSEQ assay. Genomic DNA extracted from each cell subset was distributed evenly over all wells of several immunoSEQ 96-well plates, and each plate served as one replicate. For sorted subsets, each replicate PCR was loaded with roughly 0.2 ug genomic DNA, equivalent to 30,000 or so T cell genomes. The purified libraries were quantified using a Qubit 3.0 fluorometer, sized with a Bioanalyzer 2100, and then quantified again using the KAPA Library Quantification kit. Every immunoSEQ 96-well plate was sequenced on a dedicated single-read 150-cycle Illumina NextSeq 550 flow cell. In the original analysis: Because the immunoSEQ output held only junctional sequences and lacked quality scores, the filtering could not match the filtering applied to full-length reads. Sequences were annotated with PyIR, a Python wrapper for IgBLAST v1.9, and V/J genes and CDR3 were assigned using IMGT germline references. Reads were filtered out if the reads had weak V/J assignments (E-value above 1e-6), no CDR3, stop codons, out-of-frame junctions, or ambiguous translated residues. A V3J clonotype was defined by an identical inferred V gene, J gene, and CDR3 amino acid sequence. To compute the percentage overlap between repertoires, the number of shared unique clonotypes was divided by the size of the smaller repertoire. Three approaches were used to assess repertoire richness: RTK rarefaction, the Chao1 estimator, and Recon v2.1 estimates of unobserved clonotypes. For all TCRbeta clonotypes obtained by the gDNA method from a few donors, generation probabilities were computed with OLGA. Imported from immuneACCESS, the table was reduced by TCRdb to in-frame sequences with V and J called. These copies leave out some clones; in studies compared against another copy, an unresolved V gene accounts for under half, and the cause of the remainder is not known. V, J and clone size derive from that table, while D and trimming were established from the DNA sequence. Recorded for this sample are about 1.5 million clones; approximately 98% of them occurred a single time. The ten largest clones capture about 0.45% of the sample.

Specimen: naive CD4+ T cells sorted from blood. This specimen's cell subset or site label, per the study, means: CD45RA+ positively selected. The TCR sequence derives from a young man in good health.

The CDR3 loop reads CASSARTGNNEKLFF. The nucleotides read TGTGCCAGCAGTGCCCGGACAGGGAATAATGAAAAACTGTTTTTT. The rearranged segments are TRBV2 and TRBJ1-4; 8 middle bases align to TRBD1. CDR1 is given as SNHLY and CDR2 as FYNNEI, both from the germline V gene. The V end gives up 4 bases and the J end 4 bases, leaving 5 bases in the junction not matched to a gene. The cysteine opens and the phenylalanine closes a CDR3 of 15 amino acids. Solely the CDR3 DNA is kept, with 45 bases framed from the first base. The CDR3 plus the reference TRBV2 and TRBJ1-4 genes for the other parts give the full variable domain: EPEVTQTPSHQVTQMGQEVILRCVPISNHLYFYWYRQILGQKVEFLVSFYNNEISEKSEIFDDQFSVERPDGSNFTLKIRSTKLEDSAMYFCASSARTGNNEKLFFGSGTQLSVL.